This TCR beta chain was sequenced in a study of blood T cell repertoires in COVID-19. Study-level background: Specimens from acute and convalescent COVID-19 originated in the United States, Italy and Spain. T cells, B-cell-depleted T cells, or PBMCs supplied cDNA or gDNA.

Germline values: CDR1 KGHSH, CDR2 LQKENI. The CDR3 length is 14 residues. V lost 0 bases to trimming and J lost 1 base, with 7 bases between them. Study processing details: Quantification of nucleated cells was approximated via reference gene primer amplification. Profiled with immunoSEQ multiplex PCR; TCRdb holds only in-frame clones, not every one. That table is the source of V, J and clone size, and D and trimming were worked out from the DNA. The sample lists hundreds of thousands of clones; roughly 90% were seen once. Participants had their cohort set by participant-reported clinical history. This clonotype originated in a man aged 40-50 years who had recovered from COVID-19. The sample consisted of PBMCs or T cells enriched from blood (not recorded which). The rearrangement links TRBV18 to TRBJ2-7; D ambiguous. The CDR3 region is CASSPPADSYEQYF. The CDR3 DNA follows: TGTGCCAGCTCACCACCGGCGGATTCCTACGAGCAGTACTTC.